These 11 T cell receptor beta chains were all obtained from the same sample, sequenced in a study of blood T cells in healthy people across ages. Primed by a sample-barcoded 5' primer and a J-beta primer mix, a second PCR proceeded for 7 to 11 cycles. TCRdb re-called the 5' RACE reads with MiXCR, one entry per CDR3 protein. The table records around 1,900,000 distinct CDR3 sequences, about two fifths of them present only once. Sequencing was done on a sample of blood. These receptors all come from a human donor in good health.

The chain employs TRBV12-3 or TRBV12-4 and TRBJ2-6; possibly TRBD1 or TRBD2 for D (6 bases each). The CDR3 is 17 amino acids. The V end was cut by 3 bases, the J end by 3 bases, with 15 bases between. CDR3 in DNA: TGTGCCAGCAGTTTGCGTGGGGGGCGCGATGGGGCCAACGTCCTGACTTTC. Protein sequence: CASSLRGGRDGANVLTF.

The chain couples TRBV9 to TRBJ2-1, with 13 bases fitting TRBD2. V lost 3 bases to trimming and J lost 3 bases; unmatched junction nucleotides: 6. This CDR3 has 17 residues. CDR1 and CDR2 from the germline V gene are SGDLS and YYNGEE. The CDR3 region is CASSARTSGGHYNEQFF. The CDR3 coding sequence is TGTGCCAGCAGCGCCCGGACTAGCGGGGGCCACTACAATGAGCAGTTCTTC.

This chain joins TRBV27 and TRBJ1-2; 8 nucleotides line up with TRBD1. The germline V gene encodes CDR1 MNHEY and CDR2 SMNVEV (reference sequence). This CDR3 region has 14 residues. The J segment lost 6 bases and the V segment lost 6 bases, leaving 9 bases of the junction unmatched. The CDR3 reads CASRLLTGVDGYTF. CDR3 nucleotide sequence: TGTGCCAGCAGGCTATTGACAGGGGTGGATGGCTACACCTTC.

This sequence joins TRBV20-1 and TRBJ1-1; D is perhaps TRBD1 (6 bases). The CDR3 totals 11 residues. Germline CDR1 and CDR2: DFQATT and SNEGSKA (reference sequence). CDR3 sequence (DNA): TGCATTTGGACAGACTACACTGAAGCTTTCTTT. It translates to CIWTDYTEAFF.

The V gene is TRBV6-2 or TRBV6-3, the J gene TRBJ2-1; D is unclear. CDR3 size: 15 residues. CDR1 MNHEY and CDR2 SVGEGT come from the germline V gene. V lost 5 bases, J lost 0 bases, and 11 bases lay in between. The DNA of the CDR3 is TGTGCCAGCAGTGAGGTTCCCCGCTCCTACAATGAGCAGTTCTTC. Its protein product is CASSEVPRSYNEQFF.

The sample holds a few counts of this clonotype. V gene TRBV5-1 combines with J gene TRBJ1-2; D might be TRBD1 (5 bases). V gave up 2 bases and J gave up 2 bases, with 22 bases separating them. Germline V gives CDR1 SGHRS, CDR2 YFSETQ. The CDR3 runs to 18 residues. The CDR3 sequence is CASSFVAMTGALNYGYTF. The CDR3 DNA sequence: TGCGCCAGCAGCTTTGTGGCGATGACCGGGGCCTTGAACTATGGCTACACCTTC.

This clonotype was recorded a few times. This chain links TRBV29-1 with TRBJ1-2, with 8 bases identical to TRBD1. Germline CDR1 SQVTM, CDR2 ANQGSEA. CDR3 length: 17 amino acids. Trimming cost V 7 bases and J 4 bases; bases outside gene matches: 20. CDR3 bases: TGCAGCGGGGGAGAGGGGACAGGCGGTCGTCGCGGCTATGGCTACACCTTC. This gives the protein CSGGEGTGGRRGYGYTF. Combining the CDR3 with reference TRBV29-1 and TRBJ1-2 gives the whole variable domain SAVISQKPSRDICQRGTSLTIQCQVDSQVTMMFWYRQQPGQSLTLIATANQGSEATYESGFVIDKFPISRPNLTFSTLTVSNMSPEDSSIYLCSGGEGTGGRRGYGYTFGSGTRLTVV.

V gene TRBV12-3 or TRBV12-4 combines with J gene TRBJ1-2, with D unclear. The CDR3 length is 13 residues. V was shortened by 6 bases and J by 7 bases, with 15 bases between the two germline ends. CDR3 nucleotide sequence: TGTGCCAGCAGCAGGACCCCAACAACTGGCTACACCTTC. Residues: CASSRTPTTGYTF.

This chain connects TRBV7-9 to TRBJ2-7, with 7 positions matching TRBD1. J gave up 3 bases and V 0 bases, and 8 bases lay outside the gene matches. The length of the CDR3 is 16 residues. Germline V CDR1 and CDR2: SEHNR, FQNEAQ (reference sequence). CDR3 sequence: CASSLAGLAGGYEQYF. Here the CDR3 DNA reads TGTGCCAGCAGCTTAGCTGGTCTTGCAGGGGGCTACGAGCAGTACTTC.

The chain joins TRBV4-2 to TRBJ1-4, with D possibly matching TRBD1 (5 bases). This CDR3 is 15 amino acids long. V lost 4 bases to trimming and J lost 7 bases, with 16 bases between them. Germline lookup yields CDR1 LGHNA and CDR2 YNFKEQ. Written as DNA, the CDR3 is TGTGCCAGCAGCCCCTCGCGAGGGGCGAGTGAAAAACTGTTTTTT. Its translation is CASSPSRGASEKLFF.

This clonotype has more than one count but fewer than ten. The chain links TRBV20-1 to TRBJ1-5; TRBD1 matches 9 bases. V lost 5 bases to trimming and J lost 5 bases; unmatched junction nucleotides: 7. The CDR3 sequence is 14 residues long. Germline-derived CDR1 and CDR2 are DFQATT and SNEGSKA (reference sequence). In DNA form, the CDR3 reads TGCAGTGCTTCACCGGGACAGGGTTATCAGCCCCAGCATTTT. Amino acids: CSASPGQGYQPQHF.